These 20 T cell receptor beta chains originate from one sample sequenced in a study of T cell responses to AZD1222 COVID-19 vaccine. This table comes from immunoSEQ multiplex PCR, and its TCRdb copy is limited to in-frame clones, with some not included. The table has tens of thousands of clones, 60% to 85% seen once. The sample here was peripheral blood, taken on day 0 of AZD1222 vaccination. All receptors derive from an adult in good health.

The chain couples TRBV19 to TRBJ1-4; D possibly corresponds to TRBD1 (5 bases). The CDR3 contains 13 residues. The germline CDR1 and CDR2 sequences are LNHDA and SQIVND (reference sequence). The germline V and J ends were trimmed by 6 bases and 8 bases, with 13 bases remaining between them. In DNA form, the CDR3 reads TGTGCCAGTAGCCCTCAGGGCTGGGAAAAACTGTTTTTT. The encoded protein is CASSPQGWEKLFF.

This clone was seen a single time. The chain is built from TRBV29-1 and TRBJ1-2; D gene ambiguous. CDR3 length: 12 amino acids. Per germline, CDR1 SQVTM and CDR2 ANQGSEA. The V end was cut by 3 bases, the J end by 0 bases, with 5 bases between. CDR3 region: CSVDRTNYGYTF. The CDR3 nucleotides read TGCAGCGTTGACAGGACTAACTATGGCTACACCTTC.

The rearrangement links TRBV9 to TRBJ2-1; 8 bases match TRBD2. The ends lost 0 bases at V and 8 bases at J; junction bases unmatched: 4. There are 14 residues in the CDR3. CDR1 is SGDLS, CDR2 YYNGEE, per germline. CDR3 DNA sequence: TGTGCCAGCAGCGTAGCGGGGGGGCCCTATGAGCAGTTCTTC. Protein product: CASSVAGGPYEQFF.

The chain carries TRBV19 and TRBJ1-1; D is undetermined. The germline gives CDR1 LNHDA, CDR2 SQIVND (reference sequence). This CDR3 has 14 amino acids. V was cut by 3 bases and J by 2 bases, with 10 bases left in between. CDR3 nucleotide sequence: TGTGCCAGTAGTATTGTAGCGGGAAACACTGAAGCTTTCTTT. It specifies CASSIVAGNTEAFF. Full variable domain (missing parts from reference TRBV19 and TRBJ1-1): DGGITQSPKYLFRKEGQNVTLSCEQNLNHDAMYWYRQDPGQGLRLIYYSQIVNDFQKGDIAEGYSVSREKKESFPLTVTSAQKNPTAFYLCASSIVAGNTEAFFGQGTRLTVV.

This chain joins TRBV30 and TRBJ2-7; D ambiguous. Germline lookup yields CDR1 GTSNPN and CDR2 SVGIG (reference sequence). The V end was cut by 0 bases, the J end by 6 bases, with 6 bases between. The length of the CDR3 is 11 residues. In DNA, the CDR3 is TGTGCCTGGAGTGTTATGTTCGAGCAGTACTTC. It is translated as CAWSVMFEQYF.

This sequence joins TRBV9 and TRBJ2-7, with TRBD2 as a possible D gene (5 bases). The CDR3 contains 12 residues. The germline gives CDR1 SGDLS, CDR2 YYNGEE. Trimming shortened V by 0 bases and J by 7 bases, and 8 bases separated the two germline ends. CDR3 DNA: TGTGCCAGCAGCGTAGGGGCGGGTGAGCAGTACTTC. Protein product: CASSVGAGEQYF.

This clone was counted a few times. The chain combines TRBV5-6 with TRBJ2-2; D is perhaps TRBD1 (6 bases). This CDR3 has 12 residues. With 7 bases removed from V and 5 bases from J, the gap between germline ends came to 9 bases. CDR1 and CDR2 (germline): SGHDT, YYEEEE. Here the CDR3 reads CASGGQTGELFF. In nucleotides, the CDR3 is TGTGCCAGCGGAGGACAGACCGGGGAGCTGTTTTTT.

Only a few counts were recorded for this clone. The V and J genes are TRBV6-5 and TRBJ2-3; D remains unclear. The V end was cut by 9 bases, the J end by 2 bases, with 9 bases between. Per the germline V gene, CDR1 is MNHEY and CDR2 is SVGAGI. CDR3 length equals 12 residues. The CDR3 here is CASSPFTDTQYF. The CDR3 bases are TGTGCCAGTAGCCCCTTCACAGATACGCAGTATTTT.

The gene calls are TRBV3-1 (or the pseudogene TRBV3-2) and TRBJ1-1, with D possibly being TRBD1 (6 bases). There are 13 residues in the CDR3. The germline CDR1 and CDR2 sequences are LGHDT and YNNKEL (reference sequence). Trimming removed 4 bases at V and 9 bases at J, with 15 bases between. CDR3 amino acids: CASSPGGQGQAFF. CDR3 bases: TGTGCCAGCAGCCCGGGCGGGCAGGGGCAAGCTTTCTTT.

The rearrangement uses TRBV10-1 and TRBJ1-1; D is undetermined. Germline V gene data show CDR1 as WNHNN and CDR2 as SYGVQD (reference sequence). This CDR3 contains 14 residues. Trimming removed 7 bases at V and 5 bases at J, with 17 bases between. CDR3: CASIYQVFSTEAFF. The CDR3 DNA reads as TGCGCCAGCATTTATCAGGTGTTTTCAACTGAAGCTTTCTTT.

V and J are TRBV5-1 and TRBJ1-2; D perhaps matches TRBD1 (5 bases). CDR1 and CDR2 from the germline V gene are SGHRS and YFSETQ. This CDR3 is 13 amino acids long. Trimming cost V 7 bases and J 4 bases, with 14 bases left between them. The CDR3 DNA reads TGCGCCAGCTCACGTGGGGCGACCTATGGCTACACCTTC. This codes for CASSRGATYGYTF.

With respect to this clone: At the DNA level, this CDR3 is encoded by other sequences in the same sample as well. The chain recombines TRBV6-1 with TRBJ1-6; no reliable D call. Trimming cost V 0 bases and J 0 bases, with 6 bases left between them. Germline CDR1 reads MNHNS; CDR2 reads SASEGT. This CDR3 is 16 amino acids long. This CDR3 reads CASSEAGSSYNSPLHF. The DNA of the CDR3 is TGTGCCAGCAGTGAAGCCGGGAGCTCCTATAATTCACCCCTCCACTTT.

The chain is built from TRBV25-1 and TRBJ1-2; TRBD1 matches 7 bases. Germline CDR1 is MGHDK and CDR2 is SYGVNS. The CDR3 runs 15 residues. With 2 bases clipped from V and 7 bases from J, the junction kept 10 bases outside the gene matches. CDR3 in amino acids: CASSEQTGSTGGYTF. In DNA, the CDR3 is TGTGCCAGCAGTGAACAGACAGGGAGTACCGGTGGCTACACCTTC.

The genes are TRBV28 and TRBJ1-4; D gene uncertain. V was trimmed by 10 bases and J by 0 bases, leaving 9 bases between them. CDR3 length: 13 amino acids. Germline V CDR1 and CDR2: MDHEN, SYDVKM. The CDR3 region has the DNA TGTGCCACGATACAGCCAACTAATGAAAAACTGTTTTTT. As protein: CATIQPTNEKLFF. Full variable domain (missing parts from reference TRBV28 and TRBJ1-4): DVKVTQSSRYLVKRTGEKVFLECVQDMDHENMFWYRQDPGLGLRLIYFSYDVKMKEKGDIPEGYSVSREKKERFSLILESASTNQTSMYLCATIQPTNEKLFFGSGTQLSVL.

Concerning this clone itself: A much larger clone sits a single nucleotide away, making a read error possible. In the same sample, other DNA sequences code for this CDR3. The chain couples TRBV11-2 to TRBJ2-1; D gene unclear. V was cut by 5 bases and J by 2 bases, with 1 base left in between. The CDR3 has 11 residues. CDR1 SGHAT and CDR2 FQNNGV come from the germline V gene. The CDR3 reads CASSAYNEQFF. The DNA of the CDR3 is TGTGCCAGCAGCGCCTACAATGAGCAGTTCTTC.

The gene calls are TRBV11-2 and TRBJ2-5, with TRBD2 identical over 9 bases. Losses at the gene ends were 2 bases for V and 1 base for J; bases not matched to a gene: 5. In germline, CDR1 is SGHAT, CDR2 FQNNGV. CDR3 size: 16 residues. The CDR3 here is CASSLFSRGGQETQYF. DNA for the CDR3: TGTGCCAGCAGCTTATTTTCGCGGGGGGGCCAAGAGACCCAGTACTTC.

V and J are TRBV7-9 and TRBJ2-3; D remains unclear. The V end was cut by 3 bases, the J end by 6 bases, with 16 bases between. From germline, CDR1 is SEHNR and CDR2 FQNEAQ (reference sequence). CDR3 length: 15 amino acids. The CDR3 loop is CASSFLRLTADTQYF. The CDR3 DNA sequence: TGTGCCAGCAGCTTCTTGAGATTAACAGCGGATACGCAGTATTTT.

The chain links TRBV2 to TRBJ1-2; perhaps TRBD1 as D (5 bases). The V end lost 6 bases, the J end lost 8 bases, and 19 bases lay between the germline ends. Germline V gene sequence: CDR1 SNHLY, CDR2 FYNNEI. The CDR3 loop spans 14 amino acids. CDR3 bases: TGTGCCAGCAGGATCGGGGTCAGGGTGGAGGGCTACACCTTC. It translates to CASRIGVRVEGYTF.

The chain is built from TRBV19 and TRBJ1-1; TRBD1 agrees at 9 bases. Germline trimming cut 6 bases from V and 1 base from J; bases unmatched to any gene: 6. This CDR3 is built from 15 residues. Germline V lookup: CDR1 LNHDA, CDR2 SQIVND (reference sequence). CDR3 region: CASSYRGQANTEAFF. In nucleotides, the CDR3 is TGTGCCAGTAGCTACAGGGGGCAAGCGAACACTGAAGCTTTCTTT. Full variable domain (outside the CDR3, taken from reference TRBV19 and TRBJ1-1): DGGITQSPKYLFRKEGQNVTLSCEQNLNHDAMYWYRQDPGQGLRLIYYSQIVNDFQKGDIAEGYSVSREKKESFPLTVTSAQKNPTAFYLCASSYRGQANTEAFFGQGTRLTVV.

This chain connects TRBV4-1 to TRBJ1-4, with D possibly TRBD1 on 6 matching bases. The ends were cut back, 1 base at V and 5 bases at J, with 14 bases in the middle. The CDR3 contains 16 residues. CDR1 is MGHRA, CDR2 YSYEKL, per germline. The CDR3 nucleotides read TGCGCCAGCAGCCAAGGTTGGGGACAACAGAATGAAAAACTGTTTTTT. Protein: CASSQGWGQQNEKLFF.